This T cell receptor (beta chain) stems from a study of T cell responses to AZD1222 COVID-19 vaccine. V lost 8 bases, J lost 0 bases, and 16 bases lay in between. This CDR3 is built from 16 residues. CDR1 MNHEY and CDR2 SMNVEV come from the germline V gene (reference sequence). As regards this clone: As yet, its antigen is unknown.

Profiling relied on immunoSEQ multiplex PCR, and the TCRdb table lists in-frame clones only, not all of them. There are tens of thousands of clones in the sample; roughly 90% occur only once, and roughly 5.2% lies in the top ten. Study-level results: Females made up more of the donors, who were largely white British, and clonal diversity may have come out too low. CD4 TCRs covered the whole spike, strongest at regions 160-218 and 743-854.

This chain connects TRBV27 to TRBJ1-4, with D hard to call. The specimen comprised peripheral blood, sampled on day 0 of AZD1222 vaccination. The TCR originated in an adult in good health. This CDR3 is CASREGPSSTNEKLFF. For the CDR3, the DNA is TGTGCCAGCCGAGAAGGGCCATCCTCAACTAATGAAAAACTGTTTTTT. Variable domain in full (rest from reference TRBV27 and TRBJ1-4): EAQVTQNPRYLITVTGKKLTVTCSQNMNHEYMSWYRQDPGLGLRQIYYSMNVEVTDKGDVPEGYKVSRKEKRNFPLILESPSPNQTSLYFCASREGPSSTNEKLFFGSGTQLSVL.